This TCR beta chain emerged from a study of shared clonotypes between healthy human individuals. Study-wide context: Plates per donor: three CD4 naive, three CD4 memory, two CD8 naive, one CD8 memory.

The V segment lost 3 bases and the J segment 2 bases; nucleotides outside the gene matches: 15. CDR1 KGHSH and CDR2 LQKENI come from the germline V gene. The length of the CDR3 is 18 residues. TCRdb's copy holds only in-frame clones and misses some; the assay was immunoSEQ multiplex PCR. The repertoire includes some 1,400,000 clones, 96% of them detected once, and approximately 1.2% sits in the top ten. Remarks on this clone: What it binds is unknown.

Study-level results: Against clonotypes common to all four donors, non-shared ones had lower generation probabilities. Sharing across four donors was highest in naive CD4 (around 5%) and lowest in memory CD8 (about 0.4%).

The chain recombines TRBV18 with TRBJ2-7, with 8 bases fitting TRBD2. This clonotype was obtained from a man aged 25-45 years in good health. Sequences were obtained from naive CD4+ T cells sorted from blood. Indicated subset: CD45RA+ positively selected. The CDR3 DNA follows: TGTGCCAGCTCACCGGCTGTATCTCCCAGCGGGAGCCCCTACGAGCAGTACTTC. Protein product: CASSPAVSPSGSPYEQYF.